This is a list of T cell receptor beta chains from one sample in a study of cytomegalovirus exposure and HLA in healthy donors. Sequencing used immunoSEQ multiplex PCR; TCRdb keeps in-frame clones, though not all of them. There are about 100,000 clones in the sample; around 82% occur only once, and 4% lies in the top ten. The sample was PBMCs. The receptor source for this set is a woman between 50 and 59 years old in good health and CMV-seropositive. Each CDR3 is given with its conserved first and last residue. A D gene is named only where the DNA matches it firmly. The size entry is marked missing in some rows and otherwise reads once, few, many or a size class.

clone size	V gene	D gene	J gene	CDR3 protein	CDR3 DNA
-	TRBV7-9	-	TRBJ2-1	CASSLNLGSSYNEQFF	TGTGCCAGCAGCCTCAACCTAGGGAGCTCCTACAATGAGCAGTTCTTC
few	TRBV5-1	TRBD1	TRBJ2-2	CASSLTGVNPGELFF	TGCGCCAGCAGCTTGACAGGGGTCAATCCCGGGGAGCTGTTTTTT
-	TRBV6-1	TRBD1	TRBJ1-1	CASGRQGAYTEAFF	TGTGCCAGCGGAAGACAGGGGGCGTACACTGAAGCTTTCTTT
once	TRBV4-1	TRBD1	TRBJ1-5	CASSQDRVSQPQHF	TGCGCCAGCAGCCAGGACAGGGTAAGCCAGCCCCAGCATTTT
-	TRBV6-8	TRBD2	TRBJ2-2	CASSYSRWLAGWGELFF	TGTGCCAGCAGTTACTCGAGGTGGCTAGCGGGGTGGGGGGAGCTGTTTTTT
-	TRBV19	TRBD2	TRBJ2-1	CASSILSGGTAYNEQFF	TGTGCCAGTAGTATCCTTAGCGGGGGGACGGCCTACAATGAGCAGTTCTTC
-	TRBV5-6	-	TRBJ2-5	CASSRDSGLHQETQYF	TGTGCCAGCAGCAGAGACTCGGGACTCCACCAAGAGACCCAGTACTTC
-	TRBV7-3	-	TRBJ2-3	CASSLGPISSTDTQYF	TGTGCCAGCAGCTTAGGTCCTATTTCTAGCACAGATACGCAGTATTTT
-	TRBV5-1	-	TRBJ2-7	CASSPPAATYEQYF	TGCGCCAGCAGCCCACCGGCGGCGACCTACGAGCAGTACTTC
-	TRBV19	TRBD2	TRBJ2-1	CASTSGTSWAYEQFF	TGTGCCAGTACCTCAGGGACTAGCTGGGCCTATGAGCAGTTCTTC
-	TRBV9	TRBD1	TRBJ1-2	CASSAGTGDNYGYTF	TGTGCCAGCAGCGCAGGGACAGGGGATAACTATGGCTACACCTTC
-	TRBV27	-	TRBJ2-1	CASNPSSPTYNEQFF	TGTGCCAGCAATCCGTCCTCACCTACCTACAATGAGCAGTTCTTC
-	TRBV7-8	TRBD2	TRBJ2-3	CASSSVAGTSTDTQYF	TGTGCCAGCAGCTCAGTAGCGGGGACTAGCACAGATACGCAGTATTTT
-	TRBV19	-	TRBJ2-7	CASSNTDLRSYEQYF	TGTGCCAGTAGTAATACAGACCTTCGGTCTTACGAGCAGTACTTC
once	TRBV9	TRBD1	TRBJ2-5	CASSGRTGTGTETQYF	TGTGCCAGCAGCGGTAGAACCGGGACAGGGACCGAGACCCAGTACTTC
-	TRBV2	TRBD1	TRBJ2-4	CASSRGLGNIQYF	TGTGCCAGCAGTAGGGGGCTAGGAAACATTCAGTACTTC
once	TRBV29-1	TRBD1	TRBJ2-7	CSVEGQGFYEQYF	TGCAGCGTTGAAGGACAGGGGTTCTACGAGCAGTACTTC
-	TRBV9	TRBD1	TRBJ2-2	CASSFSGQDTGELFF	TGTGCCAGCAGCTTTTCAGGACAGGACACCGGGGAGCTGTTTTTT
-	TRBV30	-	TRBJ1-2	CAWTARGGYGYTF	TGTGCCTGGACTGCAAGGGGCGGCTATGGCTACACCTTC
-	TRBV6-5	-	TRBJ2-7	CASSPTGFGYEQYF	TGTGCCAGCAGCCCAACAGGGTTCGGGTACGAGCAGTACTTC
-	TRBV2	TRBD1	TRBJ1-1	CASIRDRGSSTEAFF	TGTGCCAGCATCCGGGACAGGGGATCAAGCACTGAAGCTTTCTTT
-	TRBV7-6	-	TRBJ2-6	CASSLAGIGAGANVLTF	TGTGCCAGCAGCTTAGCGGGGATCGGGGCTGGGGCCAACGTCCTGACTTTC
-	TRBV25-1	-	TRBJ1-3	CASSEAGTRNTIYF	TGTGCCAGCAGTGAGGCAGGGACACGAAACACCATATATTTT
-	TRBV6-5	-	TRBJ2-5	CASSYSRLGVRETQYF	TGTGCCAGCAGTTACTCCCGGCTGGGAGTTCGCGAGACCCAGTACTTC
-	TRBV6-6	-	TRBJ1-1	CASNIQGMNTEAFF	TGTGCCAGCAACATACAGGGTATGAACACTGAAGCTTTCTTT
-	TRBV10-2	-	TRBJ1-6	CASSENPYNSPLHF	TGCGCCAGCAGTGAGAATCCGTATAATTCACCCCTCCACTTT
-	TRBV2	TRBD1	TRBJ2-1	CASSGEGQRYNEQFF	TGTGCCAGCAGTGGTGAGGGACAGCGATACAATGAGCAGTTCTTC
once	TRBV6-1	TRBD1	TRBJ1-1	CASSEDGTGRTEAFF	TGTGCCAGCAGTGAAGACGGGACAGGGCGAACTGAAGCTTTCTTT
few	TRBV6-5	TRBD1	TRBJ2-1	CASSPDRGTYNEQFF	TGTGCCAGCAGTCCGGACAGGGGGACCTACAATGAGCAGTTCTTC
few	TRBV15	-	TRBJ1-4	CATSRVGRTNEKLFF	TGTGCCACCAGCAGAGTGGGCCGCACTAATGAAAAACTGTTTTTT
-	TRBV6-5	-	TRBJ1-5	CASMGVKKRGQPQHF	TGTGCCAGCATGGGGGTTAAAAAGCGGGGTCAGCCCCAGCATTTT
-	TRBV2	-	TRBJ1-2	CASSEPREWKYGYTF	TGTGCCAGCAGTGAACCCAGGGAATGGAAGTATGGCTACACCTTC
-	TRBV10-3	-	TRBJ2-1	CAISDKREPAFF	TGTGCCATCAGTGACAAGAGGGAGCCCGCGTTCTTC
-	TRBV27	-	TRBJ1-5	CASSPRWSLNQPQHF	TGTGCCAGCAGTCCCCGTTGGAGTCTCAATCAGCCCCAGCATTTT
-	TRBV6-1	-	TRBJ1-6	CASSELSLYNSPLHF	TGTGCCAGCAGTGAATTAAGCCTCTATAATTCACCCCTCCACTTT
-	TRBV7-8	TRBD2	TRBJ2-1	CASRSAAGGSNEQFF	TGTGCCAGCAGATCCGCAGCGGGAGGTTCCAATGAGCAGTTCTTC